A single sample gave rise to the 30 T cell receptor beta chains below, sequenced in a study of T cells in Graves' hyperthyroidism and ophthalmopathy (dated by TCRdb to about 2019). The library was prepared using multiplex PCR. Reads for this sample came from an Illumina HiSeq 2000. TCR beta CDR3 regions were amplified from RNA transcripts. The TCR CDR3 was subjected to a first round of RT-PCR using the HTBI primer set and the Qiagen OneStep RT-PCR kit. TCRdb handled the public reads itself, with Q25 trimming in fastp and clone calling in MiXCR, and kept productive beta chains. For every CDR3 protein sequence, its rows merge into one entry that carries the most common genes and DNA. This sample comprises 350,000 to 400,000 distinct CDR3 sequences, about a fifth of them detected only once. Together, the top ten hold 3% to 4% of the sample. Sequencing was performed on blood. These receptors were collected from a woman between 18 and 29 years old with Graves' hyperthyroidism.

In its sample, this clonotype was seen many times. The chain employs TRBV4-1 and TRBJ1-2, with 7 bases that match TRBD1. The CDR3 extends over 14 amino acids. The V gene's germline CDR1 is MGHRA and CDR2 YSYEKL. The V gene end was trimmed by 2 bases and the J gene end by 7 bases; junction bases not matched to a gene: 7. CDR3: CASSQPGQRGGYTF. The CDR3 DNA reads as TGCGCCAGCAGCCAACCGGGACAGCGAGGTGGCTACACCTTC.

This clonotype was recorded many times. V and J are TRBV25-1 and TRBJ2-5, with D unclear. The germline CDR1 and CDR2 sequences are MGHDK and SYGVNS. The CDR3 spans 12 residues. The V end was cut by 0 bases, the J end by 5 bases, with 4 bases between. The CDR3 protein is CASSEYGETQYF. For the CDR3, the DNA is TGTGCCAGCAGTGAATACGGGGAGACCCAGTACTTC.

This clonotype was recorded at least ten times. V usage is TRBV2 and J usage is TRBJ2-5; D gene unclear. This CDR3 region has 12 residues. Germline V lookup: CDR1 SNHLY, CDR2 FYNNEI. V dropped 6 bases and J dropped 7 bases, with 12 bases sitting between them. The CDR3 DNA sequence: TGTGCCAGCAGGAGACTCGAGTGGACCCAGTACTTC. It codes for CASRRLEWTQYF.

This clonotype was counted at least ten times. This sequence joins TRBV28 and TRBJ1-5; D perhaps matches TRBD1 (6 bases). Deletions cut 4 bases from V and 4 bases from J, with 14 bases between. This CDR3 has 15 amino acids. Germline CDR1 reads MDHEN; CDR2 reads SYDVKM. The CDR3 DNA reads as TGTGCCAGCAGTTGGACAGTATCTCCGAATCAGCCCCAGCATTTT. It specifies CASSWTVSPNQPQHF.

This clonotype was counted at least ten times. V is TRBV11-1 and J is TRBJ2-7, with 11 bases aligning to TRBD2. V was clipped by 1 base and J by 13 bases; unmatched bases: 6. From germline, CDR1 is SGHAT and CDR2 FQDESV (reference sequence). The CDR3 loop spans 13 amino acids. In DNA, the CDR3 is TGTGCCAGCAGCTTAGACCTGACTAGCGGGGAATACTTC. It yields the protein CASSLDLTSGEYF.

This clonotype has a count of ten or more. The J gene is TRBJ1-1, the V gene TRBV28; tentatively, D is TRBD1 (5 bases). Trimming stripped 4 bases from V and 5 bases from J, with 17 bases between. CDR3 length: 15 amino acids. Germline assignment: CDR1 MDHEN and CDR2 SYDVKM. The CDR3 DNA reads TGTGCCAGCAGTTACCTAGGGACCGGGGGAACTGAAGCTTTCTTT. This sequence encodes CASSYLGTGGTEAFF.

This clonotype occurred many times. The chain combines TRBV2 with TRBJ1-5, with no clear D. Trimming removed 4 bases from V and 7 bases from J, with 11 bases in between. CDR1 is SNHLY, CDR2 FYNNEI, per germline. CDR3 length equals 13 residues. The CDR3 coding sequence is TGTGCCAGCAGTGTGGAGGTACGACAGCCCCAGCATTTT. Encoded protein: CASSVEVRQPQHF.

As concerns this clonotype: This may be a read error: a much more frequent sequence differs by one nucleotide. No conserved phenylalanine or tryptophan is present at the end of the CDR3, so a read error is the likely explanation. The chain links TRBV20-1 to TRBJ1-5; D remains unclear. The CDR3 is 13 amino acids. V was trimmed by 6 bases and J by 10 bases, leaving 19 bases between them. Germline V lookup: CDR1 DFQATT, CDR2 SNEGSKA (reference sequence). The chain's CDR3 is CSASPYLGIPQHV. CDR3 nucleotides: TGCAGTGCCTCCCCCTACTTGGGGATACCCCAGCATGTT.

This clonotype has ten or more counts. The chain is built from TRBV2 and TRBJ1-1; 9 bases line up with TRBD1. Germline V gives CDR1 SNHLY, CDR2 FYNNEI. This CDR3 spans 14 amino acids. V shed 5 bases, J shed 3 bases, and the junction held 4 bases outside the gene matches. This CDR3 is CASSLRTGDTEAFF. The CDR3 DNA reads TGTGCCAGCAGTCTTCGGACAGGGGACACTGAAGCTTTCTTT. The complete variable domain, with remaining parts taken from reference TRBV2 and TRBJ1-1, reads EPEVTQTPSHQVTQMGQEVILRCVPISNHLYFYWYRQILGQKVEFLVSFYNNEISEKSEIFDDQFSVERPDGSNFTLKIRSTKLEDSAMYFCASSLRTGDTEAFFGQGTRLTVV.

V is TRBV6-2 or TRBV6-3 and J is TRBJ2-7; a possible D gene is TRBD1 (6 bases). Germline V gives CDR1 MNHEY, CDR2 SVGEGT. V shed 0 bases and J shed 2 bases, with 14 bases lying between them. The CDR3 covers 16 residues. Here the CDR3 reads CASSYSIRDTTYEQYF. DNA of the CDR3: TGTGCCAGCAGTTACTCGATAAGGGACACTACCTACGAGCAGTACTTC.

This CDR3 is CASSPARDPQWATQYF. The CDR3 DNA reads TGTGCCAGCAGCCCAGCACGGGACCCCCAATGGGCGACCCAGTACTTC. The chain has TRBV9 and TRBJ2-5; D could derive from TRBD1 or TRBD2 (5 bases each). Trimming removed 4 bases at V and 7 bases at J, with 23 bases between. This CDR3 comprises 16 residues. Germline values: CDR1 SGDLS, CDR2 YYNGEE.

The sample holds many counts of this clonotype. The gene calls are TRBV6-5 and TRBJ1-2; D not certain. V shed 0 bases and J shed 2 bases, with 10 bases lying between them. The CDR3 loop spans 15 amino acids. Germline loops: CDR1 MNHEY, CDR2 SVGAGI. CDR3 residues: CASSYSKARNYGYTF. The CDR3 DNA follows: TGTGCCAGCAGTTACTCGAAGGCCAGAAACTATGGCTACACCTTC.

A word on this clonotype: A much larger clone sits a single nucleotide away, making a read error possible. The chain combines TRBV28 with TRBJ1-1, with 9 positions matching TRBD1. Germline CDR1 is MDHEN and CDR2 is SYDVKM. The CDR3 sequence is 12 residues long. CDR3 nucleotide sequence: TGTGTCAGTACAGGGGGCAACACTGAAGCTTTCTTT. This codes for CVSTGGNTEAFF.

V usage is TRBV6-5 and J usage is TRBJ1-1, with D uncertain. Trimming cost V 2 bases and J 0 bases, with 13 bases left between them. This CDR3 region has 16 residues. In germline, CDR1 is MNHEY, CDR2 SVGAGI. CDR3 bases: TGTGCCAGCAGTTACGACACCCCCTCAGTGAACACTGAAGCTTTCTTT. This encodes CASSYDTPSVNTEAFF.

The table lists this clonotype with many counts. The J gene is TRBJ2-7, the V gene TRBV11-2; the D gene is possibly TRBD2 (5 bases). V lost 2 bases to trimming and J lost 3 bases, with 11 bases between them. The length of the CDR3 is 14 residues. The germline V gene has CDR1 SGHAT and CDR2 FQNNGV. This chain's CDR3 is CASSLNTGFYEQYF. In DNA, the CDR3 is TGTGCCAGCAGCTTAAATACGGGGTTCTACGAGCAGTACTTC.

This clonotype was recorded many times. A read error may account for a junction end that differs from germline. Here the CDR3 DNA reads TGTGCCAGCAGCTTAGGAGGGGTCTACGAGCAGTACTTC. Protein: CASSLGGVYEQYF. This chain joins TRBV5-1 and TRBJ2-7; a weak D match, TRBD2 (6 bases). Germline V gene sequence: CDR1 SGHRS, CDR2 YFSETQ. The CDR3 covers 13 residues.

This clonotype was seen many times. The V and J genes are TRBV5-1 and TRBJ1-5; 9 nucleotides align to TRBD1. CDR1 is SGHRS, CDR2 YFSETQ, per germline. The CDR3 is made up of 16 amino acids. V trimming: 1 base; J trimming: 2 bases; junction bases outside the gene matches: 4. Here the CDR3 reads CASSLTGGGRNQPQHF. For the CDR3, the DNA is TGCGCCAGCAGCTTGACAGGGGGCGGACGCAATCAGCCCCAGCATTTT. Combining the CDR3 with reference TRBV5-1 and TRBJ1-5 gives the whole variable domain KAGVTQTPRYLIKTRGQQVTLSCSPISGHRSVSWYQQTPGQGLQFLFEYFSETQRNKGNFPGRFSGRQFSNSRSEMNVSTLELGDSALYLCASSLTGGGRNQPQHFGDGTRLSIL.

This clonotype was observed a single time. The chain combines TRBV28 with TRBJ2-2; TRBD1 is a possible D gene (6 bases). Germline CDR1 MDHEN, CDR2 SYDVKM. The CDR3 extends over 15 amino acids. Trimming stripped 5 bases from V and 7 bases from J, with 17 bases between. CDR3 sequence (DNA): TGTGCCAGCAGTACCCGGACAGTTCTAAACGGGGAGCTGTTTTTT. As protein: CASSTRTVLNGELFF.

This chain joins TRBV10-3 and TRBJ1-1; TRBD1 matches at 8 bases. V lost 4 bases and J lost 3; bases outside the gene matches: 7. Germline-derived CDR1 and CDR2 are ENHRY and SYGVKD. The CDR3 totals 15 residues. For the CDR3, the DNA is TGTGCCATCAGTGGGCGTGGACAGGGAGACACTGAAGCTTTCTTT. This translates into CAISGRGQGDTEAFF.

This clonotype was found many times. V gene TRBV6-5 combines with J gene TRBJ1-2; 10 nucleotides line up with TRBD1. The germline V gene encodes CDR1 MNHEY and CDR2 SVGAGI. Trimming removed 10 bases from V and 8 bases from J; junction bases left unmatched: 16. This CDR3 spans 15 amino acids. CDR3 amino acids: CATRYGTGAFGGYTF. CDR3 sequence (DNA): TGTGCCACCAGATACGGGACAGGGGCTTTTGGAGGCTACACCTTC.

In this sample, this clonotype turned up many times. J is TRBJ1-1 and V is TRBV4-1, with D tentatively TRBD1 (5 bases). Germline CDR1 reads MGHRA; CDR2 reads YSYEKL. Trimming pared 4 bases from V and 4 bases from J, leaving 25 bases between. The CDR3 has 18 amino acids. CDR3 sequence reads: CASSLSPGRAKRGTEAFF. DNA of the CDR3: TGCGCCAGCAGCCTCTCCCCGGGACGGGCCAAGAGGGGCACTGAAGCTTTCTTT.

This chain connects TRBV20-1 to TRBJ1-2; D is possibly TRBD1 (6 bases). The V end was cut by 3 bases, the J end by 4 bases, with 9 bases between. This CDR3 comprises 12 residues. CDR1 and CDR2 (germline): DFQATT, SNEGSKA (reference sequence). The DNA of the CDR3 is TGCAGTGCTAGTCCGGGGGCCTATGGCTACACCTTC. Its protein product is CSASPGAYGYTF.

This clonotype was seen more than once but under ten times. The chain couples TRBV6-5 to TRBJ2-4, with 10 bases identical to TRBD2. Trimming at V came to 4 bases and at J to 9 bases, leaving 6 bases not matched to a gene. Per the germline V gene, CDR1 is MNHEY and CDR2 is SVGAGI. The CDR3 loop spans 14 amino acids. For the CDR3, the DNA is TGTGCCAGCAGTTTGAGCGGGGGGGGTAGCATTCAGTACTTC. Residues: CASSLSGGGSIQYF.

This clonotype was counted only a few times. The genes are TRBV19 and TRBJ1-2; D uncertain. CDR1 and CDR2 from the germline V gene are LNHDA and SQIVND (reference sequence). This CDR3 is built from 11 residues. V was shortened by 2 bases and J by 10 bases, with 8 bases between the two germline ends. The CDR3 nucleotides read TGTGCCAGTAGTATAAACGGATTCTACACCTTC. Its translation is CASSINGFYTF. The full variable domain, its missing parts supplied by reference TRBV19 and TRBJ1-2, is DGGITQSPKYLFRKEGQNVTLSCEQNLNHDAMYWYRQDPGQGLRLIYYSQIVNDFQKGDIAEGYSVSREKKESFPLTVTSAQKNPTAFYLCASSINGFYTFGSGTRLTVV.

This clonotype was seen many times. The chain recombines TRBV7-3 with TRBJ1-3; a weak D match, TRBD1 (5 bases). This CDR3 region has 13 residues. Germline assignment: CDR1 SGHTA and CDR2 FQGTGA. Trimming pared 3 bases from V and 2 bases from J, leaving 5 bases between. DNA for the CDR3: TGTGCCAGCAGCTTGGGACCTGGAAACACCATATATTTT. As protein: CASSLGPGNTIYF.

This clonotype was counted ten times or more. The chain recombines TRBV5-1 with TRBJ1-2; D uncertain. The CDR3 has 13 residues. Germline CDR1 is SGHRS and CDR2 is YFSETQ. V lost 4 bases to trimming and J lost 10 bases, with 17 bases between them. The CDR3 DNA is TGCGCCAGCAGCCCTGGCACTGACACCTCCTACACCTTC. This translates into CASSPGTDTSYTF.

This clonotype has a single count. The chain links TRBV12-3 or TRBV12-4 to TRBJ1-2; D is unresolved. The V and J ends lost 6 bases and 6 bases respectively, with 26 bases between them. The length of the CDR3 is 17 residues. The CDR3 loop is CASSDFYHRLVSDGYTF. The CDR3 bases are TGTGCCAGCAGCGATTTCTACCACCGATTAGTATCTGATGGCTACACCTTC.

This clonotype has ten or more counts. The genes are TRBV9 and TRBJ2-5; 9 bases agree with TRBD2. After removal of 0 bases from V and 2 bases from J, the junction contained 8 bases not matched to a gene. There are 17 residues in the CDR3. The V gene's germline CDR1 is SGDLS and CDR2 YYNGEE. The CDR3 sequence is CASSVGNSGGLQETQYF. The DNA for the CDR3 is TGTGCCAGCAGCGTAGGGAATAGCGGGGGCTTACAAGAGACCCAGTACTTC. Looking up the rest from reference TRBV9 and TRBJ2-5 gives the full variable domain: DSGVTQTPKHLITATGQRVTLRCSPRSGDLSVYWYQQSLDQGLQFLIQYYNGEERAKGNILERFSAQQFPDLHSELNLSSLELGDSALYFCASSVGNSGGLQETQYFGPGTRLLVL.

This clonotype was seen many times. DNA of the CDR3: TGTGCCAGCAGCTTGGAAACTAGCGGGGGGACCCCCTACGAGCAGTACTTC. Protein sequence: CASSLETSGGTPYEQYF. V usage is TRBV5-4 and J usage is TRBJ2-7; 12 bases line up with TRBD2. With V trimmed by 0 bases and J by 2 bases, 6 bases remained unmatched. Germline V CDR1 and CDR2: SGHNT, YYREEE (reference sequence). The CDR3 is made up of 17 amino acids. The full variable domain, completed using reference TRBV5-4 and TRBJ2-7, is ETGVTQSPTHLIKTRGQQVTLRCSSQSGHNTVSWYQQALGQGPQFIFQYYREEENGRGNFPPRFSGLQFPNYSSELNVNALELDDSALYLCASSLETSGGTPYEQYFGPGTRLTVT.

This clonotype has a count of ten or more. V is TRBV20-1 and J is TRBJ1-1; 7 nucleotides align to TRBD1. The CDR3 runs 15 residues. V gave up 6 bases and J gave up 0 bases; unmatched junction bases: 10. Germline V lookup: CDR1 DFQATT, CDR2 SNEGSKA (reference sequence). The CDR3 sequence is CSAQALRGVNTEAFF. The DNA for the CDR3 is TGCAGTGCCCAGGCCCTCAGGGGGGTGAACACTGAAGCTTTCTTT.